This TCR beta chain is from a study of neurological immune-mediated disorders. Notes on the study in general: The greatest TCR clonal expansion occurred in HTLV-1-associated myelopathy and the least in multiple sclerosis, which fell below healthy controls.

Synthesis of cDNA was accomplished via 5'RACE employing 10-nucleotide random UMIs. TCRdb re-called the 5' RACE reads through MiXCR, storing one row per CDR3 protein. Counted here are 70,000 to 90,000 distinct CDR3 sequences, around 6% occurring once; the ten biggest clones make up 7.9%. CDR1 and CDR2 from the germline V gene are SGHRS and YFSETQ. The CDR3 runs to 13 residues. The V gene lost 4 bases and the J gene lost 3 bases, with 11 bases spanning the gap. This clonotype was seen many times. The antigen remains undetermined. The time point here: longitudinal time-point 2. Source material was 2 million unsorted PBMCs, stored at -80 °C in RNAlater.

The V gene is TRBV5-1, the J gene TRBJ2-7; D tentatively fits TRBD1 or TRBD2 (5 bases each). The source material was PBMCs. The clonotype originates from an older woman with multiple sclerosis. CDR3 nucleotide sequence: TGCGCCAGCAGCAAGGGACGGCTCTACGAGCAGTACTTC. Amino acids: CASSKGRLYEQYF.